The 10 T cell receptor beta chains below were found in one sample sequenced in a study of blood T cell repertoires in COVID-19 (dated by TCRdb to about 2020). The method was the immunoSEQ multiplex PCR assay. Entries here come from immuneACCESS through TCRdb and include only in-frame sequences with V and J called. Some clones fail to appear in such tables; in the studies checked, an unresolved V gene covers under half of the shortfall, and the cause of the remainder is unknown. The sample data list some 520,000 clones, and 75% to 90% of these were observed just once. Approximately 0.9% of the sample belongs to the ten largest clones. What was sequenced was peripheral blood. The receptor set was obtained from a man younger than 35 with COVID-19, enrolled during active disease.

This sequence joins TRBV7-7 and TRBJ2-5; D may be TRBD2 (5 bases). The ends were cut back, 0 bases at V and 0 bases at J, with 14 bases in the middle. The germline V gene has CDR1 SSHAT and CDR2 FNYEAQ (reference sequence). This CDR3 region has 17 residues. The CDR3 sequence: CASSLARRSGYQETQYF. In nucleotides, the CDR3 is TGTGCCAGCAGCTTAGCGCGTAGGTCGGGGTACCAAGAGACCCAGTACTTC.

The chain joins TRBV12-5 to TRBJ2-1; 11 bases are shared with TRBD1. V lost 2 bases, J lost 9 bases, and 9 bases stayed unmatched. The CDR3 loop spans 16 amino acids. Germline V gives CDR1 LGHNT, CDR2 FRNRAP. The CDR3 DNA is TGTGCTAGTGGTTTGATCCTGGACAGGGGGCTTGGTGAGCAGTTCTTC. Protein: CASGLILDRGLGEQFF.

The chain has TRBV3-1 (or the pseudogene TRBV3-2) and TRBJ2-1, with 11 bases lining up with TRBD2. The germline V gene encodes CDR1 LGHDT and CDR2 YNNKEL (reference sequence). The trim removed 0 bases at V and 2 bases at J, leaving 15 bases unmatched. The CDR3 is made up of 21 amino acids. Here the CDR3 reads CASSQDYVRTSGFKAYNEQFF. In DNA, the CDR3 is TGTGCCAGCAGCCAAGATTATGTGAGGACTAGCGGGTTTAAGGCCTACAATGAGCAGTTCTTC.

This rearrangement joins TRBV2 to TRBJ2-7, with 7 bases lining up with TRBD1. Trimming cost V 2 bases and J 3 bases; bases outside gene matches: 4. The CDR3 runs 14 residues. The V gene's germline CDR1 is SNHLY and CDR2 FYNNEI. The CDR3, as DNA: TGTGCCAGCAGTGAAAGGACAGGAAGCTACGAGCAGTACTTC. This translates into CASSERTGSYEQYF. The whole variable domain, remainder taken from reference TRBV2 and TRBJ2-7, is EPEVTQTPSHQVTQMGQEVILRCVPISNHLYFYWYRQILGQKVEFLVSFYNNEISEKSEIFDDQFSVERPDGSNFTLKIRSTKLEDSAMYFCASSERTGSYEQYFGPGTRLTVT.

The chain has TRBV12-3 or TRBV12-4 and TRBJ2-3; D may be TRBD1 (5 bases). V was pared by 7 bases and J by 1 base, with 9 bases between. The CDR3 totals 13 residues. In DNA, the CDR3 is TGTGCCAGCATGCTGACAGGCACAGATACGCAGTATTTT. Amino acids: CASMLTGTDTQYF.

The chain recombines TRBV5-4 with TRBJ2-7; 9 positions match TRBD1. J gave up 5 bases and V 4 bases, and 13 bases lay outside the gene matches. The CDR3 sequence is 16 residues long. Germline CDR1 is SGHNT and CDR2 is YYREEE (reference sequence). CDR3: CASSTRSGQGVHEQYF. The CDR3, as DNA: TGTGCCAGCAGCACCCGATCGGGACAGGGTGTCCACGAGCAGTACTTC.

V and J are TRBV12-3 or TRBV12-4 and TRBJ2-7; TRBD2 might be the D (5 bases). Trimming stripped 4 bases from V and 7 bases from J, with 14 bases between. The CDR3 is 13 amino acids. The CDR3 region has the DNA TGTGCCAGCAGTTATCCGGGAATGGAGGAGCAGTACTTC. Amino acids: CASSYPGMEEQYF.

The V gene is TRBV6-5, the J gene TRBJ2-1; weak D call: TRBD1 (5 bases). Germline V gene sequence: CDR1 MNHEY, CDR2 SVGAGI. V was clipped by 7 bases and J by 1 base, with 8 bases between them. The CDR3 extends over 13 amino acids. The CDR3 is CASKQGSYNEQFF. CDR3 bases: TGTGCCAGCAAGCAGGGATCCTACAATGAGCAGTTCTTC.

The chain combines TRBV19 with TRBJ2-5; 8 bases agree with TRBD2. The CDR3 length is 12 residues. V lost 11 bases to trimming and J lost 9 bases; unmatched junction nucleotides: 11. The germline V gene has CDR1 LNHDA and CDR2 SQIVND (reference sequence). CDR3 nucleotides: TGTGCCGTCAGCCCGGGAGGGCCCGCCCAGTACTTC. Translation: CAVSPGGPAQYF. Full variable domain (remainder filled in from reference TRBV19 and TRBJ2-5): DGGITQSPKYLFRKEGQNVTLSCEQNLNHDAMYWYRQDPGQGLRLIYYSQIVNDFQKGDIAEGYSVSREKKESFPLTVTSAQKNPTAFYLCAVSPGGPAQYFGPGTRLLVL.

The CDR3 sequence is CAIRSPVSNSPLHF. The DNA for the CDR3 is TGTGCCATCCGCTCGCCCGTGAGCAATTCACCCCTCCACTTT. This chain joins TRBV5-8 and TRBJ1-6; D gene unclear. V was cut by 9 bases and J by 7 bases, with 17 bases left in between. This CDR3 contains 14 residues. Germline V gene data show CDR1 as SGHTS and CDR2 as YDEGEE. Together with reference TRBV5-8 and TRBJ1-6, the CDR3 gives the full variable domain: EAGVTQSPTHLIKTRGQQATLRCSPISGHTSVYWYQQALGLGLQFLLWYDEGEERNRGNFPPRFSGRQFPNYSSELNVNALELEDSALYLCAIRSPVSNSPLHFGNGTRLTVT.